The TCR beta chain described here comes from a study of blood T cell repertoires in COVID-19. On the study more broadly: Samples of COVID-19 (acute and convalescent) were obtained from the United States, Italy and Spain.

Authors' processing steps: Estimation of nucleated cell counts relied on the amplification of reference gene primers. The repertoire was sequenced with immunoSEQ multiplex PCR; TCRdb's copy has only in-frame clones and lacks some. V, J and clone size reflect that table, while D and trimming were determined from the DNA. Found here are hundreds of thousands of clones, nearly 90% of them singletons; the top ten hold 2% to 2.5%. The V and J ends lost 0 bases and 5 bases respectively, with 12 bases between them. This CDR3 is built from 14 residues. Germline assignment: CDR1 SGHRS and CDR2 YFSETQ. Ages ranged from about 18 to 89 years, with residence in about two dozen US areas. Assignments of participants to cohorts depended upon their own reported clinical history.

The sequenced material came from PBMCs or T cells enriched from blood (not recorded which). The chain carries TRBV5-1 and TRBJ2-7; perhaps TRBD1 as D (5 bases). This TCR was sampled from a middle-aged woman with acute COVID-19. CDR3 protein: CASSLEAGLDEQYF. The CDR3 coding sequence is TGCGCCAGCAGCTTGGAGGCAGGGTTAGACGAGCAGTACTTC.